These 15 T cell receptor beta chains share one sample of origin, sequenced in a study of response to subunit inactivated influenza vaccine. MiXCR, applied by TCRdb to the RT-PCR reads, yields one record per CDR3 protein. The profile covers under 950,000 distinct CDR3 sequences, with 21% appearing a single time and 10% taken by the ten largest. The input for sequencing was PBMCs from blood, taken 4 to 6 days after vaccination. Receptors were obtained from a middle-aged man who received an inactivated influenza vaccine.

The gene calls are TRBV28 and TRBJ2-7; TRBD2 matches 8 bases. The CDR3 contains 15 residues. Germline-derived CDR1 and CDR2 are MDHEN and SYDVKM. Trimming took 7 bases from V and 4 from J; bases not matched to a gene: 12. The CDR3 DNA reads as TGTGCCAGCATCGGGTTTGGCGGGAGGAGGTACGAGCAGTACTTC. Translation: CASIGFGGRRYEQYF.

This clonotype was detected only a few times. The chain carries TRBV20-1 and TRBJ1-6; 9 nucleotides align to TRBD1. Looked up from germline, CDR1 is DFQATT and CDR2 is SNEGSKA (reference sequence). CDR3 length: 15 amino acids. Losses at the gene ends were 2 bases for V and 8 bases for J; bases not matched to a gene: 7. The CDR3 loop reads CSARFRDREDSPLHF. The CDR3 DNA is TGCAGTGCTAGATTCCGGGACAGGGAGGATTCACCCCTCCACTTT.

The CDR3 DNA follows: TGTGCCAGCAGTTACTCGGATGACAGTCCTAACGAGCAGTACTTC. Translating gives CASSYSDDSPNEQYF. This chain connects TRBV6-2 or TRBV6-3 to TRBJ2-7; D may be TRBD1 (5 bases). CDR3 length equals 15 residues. CDR1 MNHEY and CDR2 SVGEGT come from the germline V gene. V dropped 0 bases and J dropped 5 bases, with 14 bases sitting between them.

This clonotype was recorded a few times. The CDR3 DNA reads TGTGCCAGCAGAGTGGTGGGGGCGAGTGGGACCCAGTACTTC. It codes for CASRVVGASGTQYF. The chain recombines TRBV28 with TRBJ2-5; D possibly corresponds to TRBD1 (6 bases). CDR1 MDHEN and CDR2 SYDVKM come from the germline V gene. The germline V and J ends were trimmed by 6 bases and 7 bases, with 18 bases remaining between them. This CDR3 spans 14 amino acids. The whole variable domain, remainder taken from reference TRBV28 and TRBJ2-5, is DVKVTQSSRYLVKRTGEKVFLECVQDMDHENMFWYRQDPGLGLRLIYFSYDVKMKEKGDIPEGYSVSREKKERFSLILESASTNQTSMYLCASRVVGASGTQYFGPGTRLLVL.

This clonotype was counted only a few times. The V gene is TRBV29-1, the J gene TRBJ1-2, with D unresolved. The CDR3 covers 11 residues. The germline V and J ends were trimmed by 6 bases and 0 bases, with 5 bases remaining between them. CDR1 is SQVTM and CDR2 is ANQGSEA in the germline V gene. The chain's CDR3 is CSVVTNYGYTF. CDR3 DNA: TGCAGCGTAGTGACTAACTATGGCTACACCTTC.

The chain uses TRBV5-6 and TRBJ2-3, with 10 bases fitting TRBD2. From germline, CDR1 is SGHDT and CDR2 YYEEEE. J was trimmed by 8 bases and V by 3 bases; bases with no gene match: 18. The CDR3 contains 18 residues. CDR3 sequence (DNA): TGTGCCAGCAGCTCTCTCCCCAGGGTTAGCGGGGGGCACCGTACGCAGTATTTT. Residues: CASSSLPRVSGGHRTQYF.

This clonotype occurred a few times. The rearrangement links TRBV4-3 to TRBJ2-3, with D unclear. Per the germline V gene, CDR1 is LGHNA and CDR2 is YSLEER. The CDR3 is 15 residues long. V lost 0 bases, J lost 2 bases, and 9 bases lay in between. DNA for the CDR3: TGCGCCAGCAGCCAAGATCTTAGTTACACAGATACGCAGTATTTT. Its translation is CASSQDLSYTDTQYF.

V is TRBV12-3 or TRBV12-4 and J is TRBJ2-7, with D perhaps matching TRBD2 (6 bases). V shed 0 bases and J shed 2 bases, with 11 bases lying between them. The CDR3 sequence is 15 residues long. The CDR3: CASSLAGDLTYEQYF. CDR3 sequence (DNA): TGTGCCAGCAGTTTAGCGGGGGACTTAACCTACGAGCAGTACTTC.

This clonotype has only a few counts. The J gene is TRBJ2-1, the V gene TRBV5-6; D not resolved. Germline lookup yields CDR1 SGHDT and CDR2 YYEEEE. The CDR3 covers 12 residues. The V gene lost 1 base and the J gene lost 8 bases, with 7 bases spanning the gap. The CDR3 sequence is CASSLFSYEQFF. The CDR3, as DNA: TGTGCCAGCAGCTTGTTTTCGTATGAGCAGTTCTTC.

The table lists this clonotype with a few counts. The chain combines TRBV11-1 with TRBJ2-7; D gene unclear. Germline assignment: CDR1 SGHAT and CDR2 FQDESV (reference sequence). V shed 4 bases and J shed 3 bases, with 25 bases lying between them. The CDR3 sequence is 18 residues long. CDR3 region: CASSYLSPQVGTIYEQYF. Here the CDR3 DNA reads TGTGCCAGCAGCTACTTATCCCCCCAGGTGGGAACCATCTACGAGCAGTACTTC.

The CDR3 here is CASRAPGLAGVETQYF. The CDR3 coding sequence is TGTGCCAGCAGAGCCCCGGGACTAGCGGGAGTAGAGACCCAGTACTTC. The chain links TRBV2 to TRBJ2-5, with 14 bases lining up with TRBD2. This CDR3 contains 16 residues. In germline, CDR1 is SNHLY, CDR2 FYNNEI. V trimming: 6 bases; J trimming: 4 bases; junction bases outside the gene matches: 7.

The V call is TRBV7-2, the J call TRBJ1-3; D is possibly TRBD1 (6 bases). The CDR3 spans 16 residues. The germline V gene encodes CDR1 SGHTA and CDR2 FQGNSA. Deletions cut 1 base from V and 3 bases from J, with 13 bases between. CDR3 residues: CASSLVGGRFGNTIYF. As DNA, the CDR3 is TGTGCCAGCAGCTTAGTTGGGGGCAGGTTTGGAAACACCATATATTTT.

The J gene is TRBJ2-1, the V gene TRBV11-2; 11 bases fit TRBD1. Germline CDR1 is SGHAT and CDR2 is FQNNGV. With V trimmed by 5 bases and J by 3 bases, 12 bases remained unmatched. The CDR3 totals 18 residues. This CDR3 is CASSQIWTGGVGYNEQFF. CDR3 in DNA: TGTGCCAGCAGCCAGATCTGGACAGGGGGCGTCGGCTACAATGAGCAGTTCTTC.

This clonotype was found a few times. In DNA form, the CDR3 reads TGTGCCAGCAGCTTCGTGGGAGGGCGGGCAGATACGCAGTATTTT. Translated, it gives CASSFVGGRADTQYF. V gene TRBV7-2 combines with J gene TRBJ2-3; 7 bases match TRBD2. Germline CDR1 reads SGHTA; CDR2 reads FQGNSA. V lost 3 bases and J lost 4; bases outside the gene matches: 7. The length of the CDR3 is 15 residues.

The rearrangement joins TRBV10-3 to TRBJ2-1, with a weak D call TRBD2 (6 bases). The CDR3 loop spans 14 amino acids. CDR1 and CDR2 from the germline V gene are ENHRY and SYGVKD. V was pared by 6 bases and J by 5 bases, with 14 bases between. The CDR3 bases are TGTGCCATCAGCTCTAGCGTGGCTAACAATGAGCAGTTCTTC. Translation gives CAISSSVANNEQFF.